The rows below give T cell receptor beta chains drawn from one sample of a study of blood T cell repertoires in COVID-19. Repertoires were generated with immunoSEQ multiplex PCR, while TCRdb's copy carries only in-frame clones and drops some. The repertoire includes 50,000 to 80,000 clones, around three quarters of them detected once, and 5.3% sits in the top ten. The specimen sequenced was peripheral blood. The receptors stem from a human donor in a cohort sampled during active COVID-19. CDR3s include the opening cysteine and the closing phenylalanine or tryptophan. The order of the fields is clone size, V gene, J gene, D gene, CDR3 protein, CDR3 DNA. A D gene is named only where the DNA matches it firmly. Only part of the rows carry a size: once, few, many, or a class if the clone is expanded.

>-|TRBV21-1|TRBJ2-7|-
CASTGTLYEQYF
TGTGCCAGTACAGGGACACTCTACGAGCAGTACTTC
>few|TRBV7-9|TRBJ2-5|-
CASSRSLGGGETQYF
TGTGCCAGCAGCCGATCATTAGGTGGGGGGGAGACCCAGTACTTC
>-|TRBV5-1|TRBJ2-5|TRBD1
CASSTGQGQETQYF
TGCGCCAGCAGCACCGGACAGGGCCAAGAGACCCAGTACTTC
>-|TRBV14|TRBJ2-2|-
CASSPPGRGGTGELFF
TGTGCCAGCAGCCCCCCGGGACGGGGAGGCACCGGGGAGCTGTTTTTT
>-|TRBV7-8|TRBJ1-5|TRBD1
CASSPQDRRSNQPQHF
TGTGCCAGCAGCCCACAGGACAGGCGAAGCAATCAGCCCCAGCATTTT
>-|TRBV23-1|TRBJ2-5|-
CASSQSIPQAQETQYF
TGCGCCAGCAGTCAATCGATTCCCCAGGCACAAGAGACCCAGTACTTC
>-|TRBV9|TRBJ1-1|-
CASSVDVRDTEAFF
TGTGCCAGCAGCGTAGACGTCAGGGACACTGAAGCTTTCTTT
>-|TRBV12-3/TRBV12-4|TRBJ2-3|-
CASSLRDTQYF
TGTGCCAGCAGTTTGAGGGATACGCAGTATTTT
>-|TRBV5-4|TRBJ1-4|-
CASSLLPGEKLFF
TGTGCCAGCAGCTTGCTTCCGGGTGAAAAACTGTTTTTT
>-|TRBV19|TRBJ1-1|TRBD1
CASSIEGQGRAAFF
TGTGCCAGTAGTATAGAGGGACAGGGGAGGGCAGCTTTCTTT
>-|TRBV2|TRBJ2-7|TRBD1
CASREQGPPYEQYF
TGTGCCAGCAGGGAACAGGGGCCCCCCTACGAGCAGTACTTC
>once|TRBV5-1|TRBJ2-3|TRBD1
CASSRTWTGVTDTQYF
TGCGCCAGCAGCCGCACCTGGACAGGGGTCACAGATACGCAGTATTTT
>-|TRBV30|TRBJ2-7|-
CAWDRIPDNYEQYF
TGTGCCTGGGACAGAATACCCGACAACTACGAGCAGTACTTC
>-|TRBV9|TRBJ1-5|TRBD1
CASSATGAVGQPQHF
TGTGCCAGCAGCGCAACAGGGGCGGTAGGACAGCCCCAGCATTTT
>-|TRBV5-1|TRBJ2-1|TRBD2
CASSPSGSGGYNEQFF
TGCGCCAGCAGCCCCTCGGGTAGCGGGGGGTACAATGAGCAGTTCTTC
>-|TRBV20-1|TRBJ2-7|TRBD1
CSASDREVSYEQYF
TGCAGTGCTAGTGACAGGGAAGTCTCCTACGAGCAGTACTTC
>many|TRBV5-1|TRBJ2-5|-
CASSPRGQGTQETQYF
TGCGCCAGCAGCCCGCGGGGGCAGGGGACCCAAGAGACCCAGTACTTC
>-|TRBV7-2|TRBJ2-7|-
CASSKDSYEQYF
TGTGCCAGCAGCAAAGACAGCTACGAGCAGTACTTC
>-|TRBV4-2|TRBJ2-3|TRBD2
CASSQNGGAADTQYF
TGTGCCAGCAGCCAAAACGGGGGGGCCGCAGATACGCAGTATTTT
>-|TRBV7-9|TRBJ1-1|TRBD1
CASSSTGQGTVEAFF
TGTGCCAGCAGCTCAACGGGACAGGGGACGGTTGAAGCTTTCTTT